This T cell receptor beta chain appears in the sequencing data of a study of T cell therapy after organ transplantation. The CDR3 sequence is 14 residues long. Trimming cost V 2 bases and J 9 bases, with 14 bases left between them. Notes on this clone: What it binds is not known.

Specified time point: 20-29 weeks after completion of therapy. Only in-frame clones appear in the TCRdb table, and some are missing; sequencing was by immunoSEQ multiplex PCR. Among over a thousand clones listed, 70% to 80% were seen once. The sequence was obtained from a human patient who had received a solid organ transplant and had CMV disease. Some T cells may possibly be graft donor cells. Sequenced material: CD8+ T cells from blood, taken after autologous CMV-specific T cell therapy. The chain recombines TRBV6-7 with TRBJ1-5, with a weak D call TRBD1 (5 bases). TRBV6-7 is an ORF, and what it does is uncertain. CDR3 nucleotides: TGTGCCAGCAGTTACAAGGGGTCACCTGGGCCCCAGCATTTT. Translating it yields CASSYKGSPGPQHF.